The subject of this entry is one TCR beta chain. Using immunoSEQ multiplex PCR, the repertoire was profiled, and TCRdb retains in-frame clones only, with some absent. The sample records around 86,000 clones, around 85% being singletons. This record belongs to a study of blood T cell repertoires in COVID-19. Overall study context: Spain, Italy and the United States supplied samples that represented acute and convalescent COVID-19.

The CDR3 runs 16 residues. Germline CDR1 and CDR2: SGHVS and FQNEAQ. V lost 1 base, J lost 4 bases, and 9 bases stayed unmatched. The sample taken for sequencing was peripheral blood. This clonotype was obtained from a man older than 75 with acute or convalescent COVID-19. The genes are TRBV7-8 and TRBJ2-7; 8 bases agree with TRBD1. The chain's CDR3 is CASSLVPQGAEYEQYF. The CDR3 DNA sequence: TGTGCCAGCAGCTTAGTCCCGCAGGGGGCGGAATACGAGCAGTACTTC.